This T cell receptor (beta chain) was captured in a study of shared clonotypes between healthy human individuals. Points from the study as a whole: Clonotypes shared by all four donors outscored non-shared clonotypes in generation probability.

Assay: immunoSEQ multiplex PCR; the TCRdb copy retains only in-frame clones and omits some. The sample records nearly 750,000 clones, 55% to 75% being singletons. As to this clone: Its target is not known.

The source is a woman in her thirties in good health. The sample was memory CD4+ T cells sorted from blood. Subset: CD45RA-negative fraction.

The CDR3 loop reads CASSTWTGDEQFF. The CDR3 bases are TGTGCCAGCAGCACGTGGACAGGGGATGAGCAGTTCTTC. The V call is TRBV5-5, the J call TRBJ2-1; 9 nucleotides agree with TRBD1. The V gene end was trimmed by 4 bases and the J gene end by 8 bases; junction bases not matched to a gene: 4. This CDR3 spans 13 amino acids. Germline V gene sequence: CDR1 SGHKS, CDR2 YYEKEE (reference sequence).